Here is one TCR beta chain with its context. Its antigen is as yet unknown. The data stem from a study of long-term antiretroviral therapy in people with HIV. Study findings and constraints: Relative to transplant donor controls, diversity remained lower despite increasing after ART. No data were available on ART adherence, viral resistance or therapy changes.

At least two post-ART and at least one pre-ART PBMC sample were available for each donor. Before DNA extraction, about 0.95-10 million cryopreserved PBMC were held in the samples. Germline values: CDR1 KGHSH, CDR2 LQKENI. The ends were cut back, 6 bases at V and 7 bases at J, with 13 bases in the middle. CDR3 length: 12 amino acids. A v3.0 immunoSEQ assay was performed at survey level. Measured with immunoSEQ multiplex PCR; TCRdb has only the in-frame clones, and not every one. The table lists around 20,000 clones, about 86% of them singletons, with less than 15% in the top ten. This specimen consisted of unsorted PBMCs, obtained 0.1 years before starting antiretroviral therapy. V and J are TRBV18 and TRBJ2-7; D possibly uses TRBD1 or TRBD2 (5 bases each). This receptor was obtained from a man aged 40-49 years with HIV. CDR3 DNA sequence: TGTGCCAGCTCTAAGAGGGACGGGGAGCAGTACTTC. Amino acid sequence: CASSKRDGEQYF.